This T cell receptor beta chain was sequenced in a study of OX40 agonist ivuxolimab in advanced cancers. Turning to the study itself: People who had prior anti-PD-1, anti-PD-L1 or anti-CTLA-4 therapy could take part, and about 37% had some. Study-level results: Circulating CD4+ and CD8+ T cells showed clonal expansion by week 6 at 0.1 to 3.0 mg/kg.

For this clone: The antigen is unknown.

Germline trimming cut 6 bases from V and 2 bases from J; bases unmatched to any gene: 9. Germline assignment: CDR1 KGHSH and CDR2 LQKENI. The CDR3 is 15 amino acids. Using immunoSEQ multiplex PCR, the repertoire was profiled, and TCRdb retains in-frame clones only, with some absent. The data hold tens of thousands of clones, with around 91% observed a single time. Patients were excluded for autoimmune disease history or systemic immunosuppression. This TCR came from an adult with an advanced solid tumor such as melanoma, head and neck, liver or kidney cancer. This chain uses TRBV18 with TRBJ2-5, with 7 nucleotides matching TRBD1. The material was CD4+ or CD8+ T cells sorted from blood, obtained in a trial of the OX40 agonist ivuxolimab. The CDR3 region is CASSLRGQVQETQYF. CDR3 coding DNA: TGTGCCAGCTCCCTTAGAGGACAGGTGCAAGAGACCCAGTACTTC.